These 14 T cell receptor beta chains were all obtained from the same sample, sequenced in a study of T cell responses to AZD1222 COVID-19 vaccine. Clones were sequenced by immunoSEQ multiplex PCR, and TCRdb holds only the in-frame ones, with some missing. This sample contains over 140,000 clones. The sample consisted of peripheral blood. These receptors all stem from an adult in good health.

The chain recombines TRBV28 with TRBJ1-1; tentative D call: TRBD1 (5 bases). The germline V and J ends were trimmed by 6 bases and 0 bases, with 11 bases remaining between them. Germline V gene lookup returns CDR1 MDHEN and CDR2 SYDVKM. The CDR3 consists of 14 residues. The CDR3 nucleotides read TGTGCCAGCAGGGAGGGGAGTGTGAACACTGAAGCTTTCTTT. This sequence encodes CASREGSVNTEAFF.

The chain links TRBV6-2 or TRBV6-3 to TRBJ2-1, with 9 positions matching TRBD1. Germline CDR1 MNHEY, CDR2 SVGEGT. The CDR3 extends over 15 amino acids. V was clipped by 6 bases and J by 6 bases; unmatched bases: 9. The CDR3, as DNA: TGTGCCAGCAGCAGGCGGGACAGGGACATCAATGAGCAGTTCTTC. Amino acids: CASSRRDRDINEQFF.

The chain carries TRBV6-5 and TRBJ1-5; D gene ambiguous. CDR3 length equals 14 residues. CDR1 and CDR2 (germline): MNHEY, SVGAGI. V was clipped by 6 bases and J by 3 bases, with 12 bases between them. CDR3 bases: TGTGCCAGCAGGACGGACCCCGACAATCAGCCCCAGCATTTT. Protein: CASRTDPDNQPQHF.

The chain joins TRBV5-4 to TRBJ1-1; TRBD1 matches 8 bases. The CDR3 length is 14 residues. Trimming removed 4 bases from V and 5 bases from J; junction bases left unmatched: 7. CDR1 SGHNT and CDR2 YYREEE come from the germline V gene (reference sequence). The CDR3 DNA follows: TGTGCCAGCAGCCGACAGGGGTTGGTGACTGAAGCTTTCTTT. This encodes CASSRQGLVTEAFF.

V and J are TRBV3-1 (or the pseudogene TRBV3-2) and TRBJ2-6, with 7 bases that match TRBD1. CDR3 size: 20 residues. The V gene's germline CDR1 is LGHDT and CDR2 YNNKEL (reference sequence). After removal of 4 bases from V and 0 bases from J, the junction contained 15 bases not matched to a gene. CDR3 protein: CASSRNFNRGQSSGANVLTF. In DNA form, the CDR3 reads TGTGCCAGCAGCCGCAACTTTAACAGGGGACAGAGCTCTGGGGCCAACGTCCTGACTTTC.

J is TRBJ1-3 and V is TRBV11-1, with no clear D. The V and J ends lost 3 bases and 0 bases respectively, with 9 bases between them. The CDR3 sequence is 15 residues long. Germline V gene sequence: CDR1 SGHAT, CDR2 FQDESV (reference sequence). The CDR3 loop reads CASSLSGRSGNTIYF. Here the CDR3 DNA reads TGTGCCAGCAGCTTGTCCGGCCGCTCTGGAAACACCATATATTTT.

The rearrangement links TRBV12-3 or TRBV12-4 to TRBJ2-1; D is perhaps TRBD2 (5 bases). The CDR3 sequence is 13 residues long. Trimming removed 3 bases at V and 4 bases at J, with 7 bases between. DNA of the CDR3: TGTGCCAGCAGTTTGAGGGTTTACAATGAGCAGTTCTTC. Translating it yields CASSLRVYNEQFF.

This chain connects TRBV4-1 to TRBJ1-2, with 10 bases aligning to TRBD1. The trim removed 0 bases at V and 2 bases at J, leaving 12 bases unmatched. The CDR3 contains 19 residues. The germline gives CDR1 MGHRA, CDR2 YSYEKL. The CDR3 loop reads CASSQDRSGTGVVNYGYTF. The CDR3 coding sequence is TGCGCCAGCAGCCAAGATCGAAGTGGGACAGGGGTGGTAAACTATGGCTACACCTTC.

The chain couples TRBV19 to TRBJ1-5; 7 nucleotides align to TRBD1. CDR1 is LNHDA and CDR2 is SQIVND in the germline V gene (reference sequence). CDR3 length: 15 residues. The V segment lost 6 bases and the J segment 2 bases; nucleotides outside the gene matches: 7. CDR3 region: CASSSGGGGNQPQHF. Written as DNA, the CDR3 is TGTGCCAGTAGCTCAGGGGGTGGCGGCAATCAGCCCCAGCATTTT.

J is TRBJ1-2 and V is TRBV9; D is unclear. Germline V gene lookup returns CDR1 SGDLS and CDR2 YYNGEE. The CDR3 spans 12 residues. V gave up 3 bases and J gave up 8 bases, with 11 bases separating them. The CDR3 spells CASSASAGGYTF. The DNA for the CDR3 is TGTGCCAGCAGCGCCTCGGCGGGGGGCTACACCTTC.

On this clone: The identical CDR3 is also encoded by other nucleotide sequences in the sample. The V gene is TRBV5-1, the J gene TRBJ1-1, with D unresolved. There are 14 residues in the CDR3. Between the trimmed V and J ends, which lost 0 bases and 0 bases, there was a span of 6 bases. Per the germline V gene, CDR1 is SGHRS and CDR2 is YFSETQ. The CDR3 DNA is TGCGCCAGCAGCTTGGGGGGAATGAACACTGAAGCTTTCTTT. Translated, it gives CASSLGGMNTEAFF.

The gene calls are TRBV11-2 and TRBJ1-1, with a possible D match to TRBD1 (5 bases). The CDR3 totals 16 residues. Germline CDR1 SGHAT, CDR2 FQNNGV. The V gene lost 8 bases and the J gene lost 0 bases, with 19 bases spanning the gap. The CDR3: CASGGRGSALNTEAFF. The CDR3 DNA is TGTGCCAGCGGGGGACGGGGCTCCGCTTTGAACACTGAAGCTTTCTTT.

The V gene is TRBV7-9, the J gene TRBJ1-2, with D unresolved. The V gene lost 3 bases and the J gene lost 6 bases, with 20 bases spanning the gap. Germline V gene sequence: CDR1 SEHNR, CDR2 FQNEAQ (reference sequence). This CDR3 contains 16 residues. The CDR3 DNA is TGTGCCAGCAGCTTTCCCATCTTTCGAGGGAGGGATGGCTACACCTTC. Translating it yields CASSFPIFRGRDGYTF.

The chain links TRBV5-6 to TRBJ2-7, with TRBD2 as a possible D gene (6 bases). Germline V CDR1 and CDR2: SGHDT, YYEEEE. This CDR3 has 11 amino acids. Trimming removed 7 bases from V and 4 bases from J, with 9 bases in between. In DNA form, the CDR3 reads TGTGCCAGCGCCGGGGGATACGAGCAGTACTTC. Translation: CASAGGYEQYF.